This T cell receptor (beta chain) originates from a study of cytomegalovirus exposure and HLA in healthy donors. A multiplex PCR was run with 60 Vbeta primers and 13 Jbeta primers. The data were produced by immunoSEQ multiplex PCR, yet TCRdb's version contains in-frame clones alone and is incomplete. This table holds about 75,000 clones, 75% to 85% found once. Findings of the study overall: Confirmation in vitro established that three CMV-associated chains were specific for CMV antigens.

This CDR3 region has 17 residues. V gave up 5 bases and J gave up 4 bases, with 21 bases separating them. Germline assignment: CDR1 LNHNV and CDR2 YYDKDF (reference sequence). This clone was seen only a few times. Its antigen is unidentified. The chain employs TRBV15 and TRBJ2-1; tentatively, D is TRBD2 (6 bases). This receptor was identified in a man in his sixties or seventies in good health and CMV-seropositive. The sequenced material came from PBMCs. The CDR3 protein is CATSPRGSVFNYNEQFF. CDR3 nucleotides: TGTGCCACCAGCCCCCGGGGGAGCGTGTTTAATTACAATGAGCAGTTCTTC.